This T cell receptor beta chain appears in the sequencing data of a study of vaccination and CD4 T cells after COVID-19. Study information: The convalescents comprised six males and four females, two of them Hispanic. At a median approximately 71 days (range 14 to 241) after dose two, post-vaccine samples were obtained.

Details on this clonotype: What it recognizes is unknown.

Treatment indicated: roughly 11-day PBMC culture with coronavirus spike peptide pools or control peptides (ViraFEST assay). Wells that each held some 2 million PBMCs were cultured with 9.5 to 10 IU/ml IL-2 and about 10 ug/ml peptide pools. This CDR3 is built from 14 residues. Germline CDR1 and CDR2: SNHLY and FYNNEI. V lost 4 bases and J lost 2, with 9 bases in between. Scientists ran DNA taken from cultured CD4+ T cells through the Oncomine TCR Beta short-read assay for sequencing. TCRdb itself ran the PCR reads through MiXCR, one entry per CDR3 protein. The sample yields just under 20,000 distinct CDR3 sequences, over 40% seen once.

Sequencing input: CD4+ T cells from blood, cultured in vitro. This receptor was identified in a human donor who had recovered from COVID-19. V is TRBV2 and J is TRBJ1-5, with D uncertain. CDR3 amino acids: CASSVGGGNQPQHF. DNA for the CDR3: TGTGCCAGCAGTGTGGGTGGGGGCAATCAGCCCCAGCATTTT.